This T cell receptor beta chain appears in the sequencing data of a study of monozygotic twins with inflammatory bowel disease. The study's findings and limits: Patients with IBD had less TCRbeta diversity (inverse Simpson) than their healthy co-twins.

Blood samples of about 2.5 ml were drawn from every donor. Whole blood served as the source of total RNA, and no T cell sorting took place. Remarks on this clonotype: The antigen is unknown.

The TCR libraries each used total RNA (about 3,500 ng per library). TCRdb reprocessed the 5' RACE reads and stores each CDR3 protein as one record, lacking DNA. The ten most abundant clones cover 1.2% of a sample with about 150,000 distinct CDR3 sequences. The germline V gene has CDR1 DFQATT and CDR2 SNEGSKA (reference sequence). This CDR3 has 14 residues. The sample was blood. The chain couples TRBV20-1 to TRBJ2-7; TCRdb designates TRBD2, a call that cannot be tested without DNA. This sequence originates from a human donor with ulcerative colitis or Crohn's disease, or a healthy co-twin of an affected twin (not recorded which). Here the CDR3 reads CSAPGLGGLYEQYF.